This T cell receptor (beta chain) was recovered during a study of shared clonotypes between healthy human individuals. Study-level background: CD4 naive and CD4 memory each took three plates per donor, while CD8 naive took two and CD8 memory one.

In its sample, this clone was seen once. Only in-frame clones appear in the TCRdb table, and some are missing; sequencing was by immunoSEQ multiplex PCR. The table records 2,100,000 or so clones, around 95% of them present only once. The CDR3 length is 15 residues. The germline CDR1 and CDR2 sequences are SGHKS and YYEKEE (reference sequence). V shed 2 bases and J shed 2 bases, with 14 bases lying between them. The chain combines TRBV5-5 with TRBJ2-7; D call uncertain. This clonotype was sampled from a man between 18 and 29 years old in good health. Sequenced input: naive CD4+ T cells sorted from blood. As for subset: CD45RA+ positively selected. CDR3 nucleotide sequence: TGTGCCAGCAGCTTTAACTCAGTCCGCCCCTACGAGCAGTACTTC. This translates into CASSFNSVRPYEQYF.